This TCR beta chain originates from a study of shared clonotypes between healthy human individuals. With 6 bases clipped from V and 6 bases from J, the junction kept 11 bases outside the gene matches. This CDR3 contains 16 residues. Per the germline V gene, CDR1 is MDHEN and CDR2 is SYDVKM. Profiling relied on immunoSEQ multiplex PCR, and the TCRdb table lists in-frame clones only, not all of them. The table has some 1,600,000 clones, 98% seen once. The chain uses TRBV28 and TRBJ2-1, with 10 bases lining up with TRBD2. Source material: naive CD4+ T cells sorted from blood. Regarding subset: CD45RA+ positively selected. This receptor was taken from a man aged 25 to 40 in good health. CDR3 residues: CASRRAGTSAVNEQFF. CDR3 DNA: TGTGCCAGCAGGAGGGCCGGGACTAGCGCGGTCAATGAGCAGTTCTTC.